This record looks at one T cell receptor beta chain sequence and its context. The antigen is not known. Then a second PCR, running roughly 7 to 11 cycles, was carried out with a sample-barcoded 5' primer and a J-beta primer mix. TCRdb re-analysed the 5' RACE reads in MiXCR, keeping a single row per CDR3 protein. The sample includes around 1,500,000 distinct CDR3 sequences, around 39% of them seen just once. The CDR3 runs 13 residues. CDR1 is MNHEY, CDR2 SMNVEV, per germline (reference sequence). V gave up 4 bases and J gave up 4 bases; unmatched junction bases: 3. The data are from a study of blood T cells in healthy people across ages. Whole-study findings and limits: When one million T cells were used, diversity estimates were thought to be underestimates. Without sorted subsets, naive and antigen-experienced compartments could not be conclusively compared. Older age coincided with a roughly linear decline in TCR beta diversity per million T cells.

What was sequenced was blood. The rearrangement uses TRBV27 and TRBJ2-7; 8 bases map to TRBD1. This sequence was found in a woman aged 18-35 years in good health. The CDR3 coding sequence is TGTGCCAGCAGTTACGACAGGGGTTACGAGCAGTACTTC. Residues: CASSYDRGYEQYF.